The 11 T cell receptor beta chains below all came from one sample that was sequenced in a study of blood T cell repertoires in COVID-19. Here immunoSEQ multiplex PCR was the method, and the copy in TCRdb shows in-frame clones only, minus some. The table has about 410,000 clones, around nine tenths seen once. The sequencing sample was made of peripheral blood. The origin of the receptors is a woman aged 40 to 50 with COVID-19, enrolled during active disease.

The gene calls are TRBV5-1 and TRBJ1-2, with 7 nucleotides matching TRBD1. Germline values: CDR1 SGHRS, CDR2 YFSETQ. V was clipped by 4 bases and J by 8 bases; unmatched bases: 14. The CDR3 is made up of 15 amino acids. This chain's CDR3 is CASSPSRDRAKGYTF. The CDR3 DNA reads TGCGCCAGCAGCCCGTCCCGCGACAGGGCGAAGGGCTACACCTTC. The variable domain in full, completed from reference TRBV5-1 and TRBJ1-2, reads KAGVTQTPRYLIKTRGQQVTLSCSPISGHRSVSWYQQTPGQGLQFLFEYFSETQRNKGNFPGRFSGRQFSNSRSEMNVSTLELGDSALYLCASSPSRDRAKGYTFGSGTRLTVV.

This clone was seen a handful of times. V and J are TRBV6-2 or TRBV6-3 and TRBJ1-5; weak D call: TRBD1 (5 bases). Trimming stripped 5 bases from V and 3 bases from J, with 14 bases between. This CDR3 has 15 amino acids. Germline V gene sequence: CDR1 MNHEY, CDR2 SVGEGT. DNA for the CDR3: TGTGCCAGCAGTAAGGATAACAGGCTCAATCAGCCCCAGCATTTT. It codes for CASSKDNRLNQPQHF.

The chain combines TRBV27 with TRBJ1-3; D is ambiguous. The V gene's germline CDR1 is MNHEY and CDR2 SMNVEV (reference sequence). The CDR3 length is 18 residues. V was cut by 5 bases and J by 0 bases, with 20 bases left in between. The CDR3 DNA is TGTGCCAGCAGTCCTTTGGTTCTACAGCCCAGCTCTGGAAACACCATATATTTT. Translated, it gives CASSPLVLQPSSGNTIYF.

This CDR3 reads CSGWGKEGTEAFF. CDR3 in DNA: TGCAGTGGGTGGGGCAAGGAGGGCACTGAAGCTTTCTTT. The genes are TRBV29-1 and TRBJ1-1; a weak D match, TRBD1 (5 bases). The CDR3 has 13 residues. Germline V CDR1 and CDR2: SQVTM, ANQGSEA.

This clone appeared once. V and J are TRBV27 and TRBJ1-2; D call uncertain. The ends were cut back, 2 bases at V and 8 bases at J, with 12 bases in the middle. The CDR3 has 13 amino acids. CDR1 and CDR2 (germline): MNHEY, SMNVEV (reference sequence). CDR3 amino acids: CASSLDDKEGYTF. The CDR3 DNA reads as TGTGCCAGCAGTTTAGATGATAAAGAGGGCTACACCTTC.

The chain is built from TRBV18 and TRBJ1-5, with 8 bases matching TRBD1. Germline-derived CDR1 and CDR2 are KGHSH and LQKENI. V shed 2 bases, J shed 6 bases, and the junction held 9 bases outside the gene matches. The CDR3 totals 16 residues. CDR3 sequence (DNA): TGTGCCAGCTCACCATCCCCCCAGGGGGCTACTCAGCCCCAGCATTTT. Protein product: CASSPSPQGATQPQHF.

The chain employs TRBV7-9 and TRBJ2-5; 10 nucleotides line up with TRBD1. The CDR3 extends over 17 amino acids. The germline gives CDR1 SEHNR, CDR2 FQNEAQ (reference sequence). Trimming at V came to 1 base and at J to 3 bases, leaving 8 bases not matched to a gene. The DNA of the CDR3 is TGTGCCAGCAGCTTAGATTGGGGGGGACAGGGGAAAGAGACCCAGTACTTC. Its protein is CASSLDWGGQGKETQYF.

The chain joins TRBV25-1 to TRBJ1-4; D ambiguous. CDR3 length: 13 residues. Germline V gene lookup returns CDR1 MGHDK and CDR2 SYGVNS. The V and J ends lost 2 bases and 5 bases respectively, with 6 bases between them. The DNA of the CDR3 is TGTGCCAGCAGTGAAAGGCGGAATGAAAAACTGTTTTTT. It is translated as CASSERRNEKLFF.

The genes are TRBV7-8 and TRBJ1-2; TRBD1 is a possible D gene (5 bases). Trimming took 5 bases from V and 0 from J, leaving 19 bases between them. Per germline, CDR1 SGHVS and CDR2 FQNEAQ. This CDR3 has 17 amino acids. The CDR3 nucleotides read TGTGCCAGCAGCCGCGGGTCCGGGGGGAGAGCTAACTATGGCTACACCTTC. Translation gives CASSRGSGGRANYGYTF.

The CDR3 coding sequence is TGTGCCAGCAGTCCAACTACAGGGGGCCTTACTGAAGCTTTCTTT. Translating it yields CASSPTTGGLTEAFF. This sequence joins TRBV28 and TRBJ1-1; 9 bases agree with TRBD1. Looked up from germline, CDR1 is MDHEN and CDR2 is SYDVKM. Losses at the gene ends were 5 bases for V and 5 bases for J; bases not matched to a gene: 9. CDR3 length: 15 amino acids.

The chain recombines TRBV19 with TRBJ2-1; 9 nucleotides align to TRBD2. V lost 9 bases to trimming and J lost 2 bases; unmatched junction nucleotides: 5. Germline assignment: CDR1 LNHDA and CDR2 SQIVND (reference sequence). This CDR3 has 14 amino acids. The CDR3, as DNA: TGTGCCAGCCAGACTAGCGGCACCTACAATGAGCAGTTCTTC. It codes for CASQTSGTYNEQFF.